A single sample is the source of the 29 T cell receptor beta chains below, sequenced in a study of cytomegalovirus exposure and HLA in healthy donors. This PCR relied on a set of 60 Vbeta primers and 13 Jbeta primers. Here immunoSEQ multiplex PCR was the method, and the copy in TCRdb shows in-frame clones only, minus some. There are fewer than 70,000 clones in the sample; roughly 70% occur only once, and approximately 11% lies in the top ten. Sequenced material: PBMCs. The receptors were sampled from a woman in her 30s in good health and CMV-seronegative.

The V and J genes are TRBV5-1 and TRBJ2-3, with D possibly TRBD1 on 6 matching bases. CDR3 length equals 13 residues. The V gene's germline CDR1 is SGHRS and CDR2 YFSETQ. V was pared by 3 bases and J by 6 bases, with 11 bases between. Written as DNA, the CDR3 is TGCGCCAGCAGCTACACAGGGAGCGATACGCAGTATTTT. As protein: CASSYTGSDTQYF.

The chain recombines TRBV5-1 with TRBJ1-2, with 9 positions matching TRBD1. The CDR3 runs to 14 residues. Germline CDR1 is SGHRS and CDR2 is YFSETQ. V trimming: 6 bases; J trimming: 4 bases; junction bases outside the gene matches: 7. This CDR3 reads CASNSKTGGYGYTF. In DNA, the CDR3 is TGCGCCAGCAATAGTAAGACAGGGGGCTATGGCTACACCTTC.

The chain couples TRBV5-4 to TRBJ2-1, with TRBD2 identical over 7 bases. CDR1 is SGHNT, CDR2 YYREEE, per germline (reference sequence). CDR3 length equals 14 residues. V lost 3 bases to trimming and J lost 5 bases; unmatched junction nucleotides: 5. Here the CDR3 reads CASSYASGNNEQFF. Written as DNA, the CDR3 is TGTGCCAGCAGCTACGCTAGCGGTAACAATGAGCAGTTCTTC.

The J gene is TRBJ2-7, the V gene TRBV4-1, with D unresolved. The V end was cut by 6 bases, the J end by 4 bases, with 16 bases between. Germline loops: CDR1 MGHRA, CDR2 YSYEKL. This CDR3 is 14 amino acids long. The DNA for the CDR3 is TGCGCCAGCAGTCCCTACCCCCAGACATACGAGCAGTACTTC. Protein: CASSPYPQTYEQYF.

CDR3 loop: CASRGAAGTYEQYF. CDR3 bases: TGTGCCAGCAGAGGGGCAGCGGGTACCTACGAGCAGTACTTC. The chain recombines TRBV6-5 with TRBJ2-7; tentative D call: TRBD2 (6 bases). The CDR3 runs 14 residues. Per the germline V gene, CDR1 is MNHEY and CDR2 is SVGAGI. The ends were cut back, 6 bases at V and 2 bases at J, with 14 bases in the middle.

This clone appeared once. The rearrangement joins TRBV4-3 to TRBJ1-3; D gene unclear. V lost 0 bases, J lost 2 bases, and 8 bases lay in between. The CDR3 totals 15 residues. In germline, CDR1 is LGHNA, CDR2 YSLEER. CDR3 coding DNA: TGCGCCAGCAGCCAAGATCACAGCACTGGAAACACCATATATTTT. This translates into CASSQDHSTGNTIYF.

This chain links TRBV5-1 with TRBJ1-1; D ambiguous. Trimming removed 1 base from V and 2 bases from J, with 6 bases in between. CDR1 and CDR2 from the germline V gene are SGHRS and YFSETQ. The length of the CDR3 is 13 residues. CDR3 nucleotide sequence: TGCGCCAGCAGCTTGCCGGGAAACACTGAAGCTTTCTTT. Translated: CASSLPGNTEAFF.

V usage is TRBV7-9 and J usage is TRBJ2-5; perhaps TRBD2 as D (5 bases). This CDR3 region has 14 residues. V lost 1 base and J lost 5, with 11 bases in between. CDR1 is SEHNR, CDR2 FQNEAQ, per germline (reference sequence). The CDR3, as DNA: TGTGCCAGCAGCTTAGGAGGGAACCCGGAGACCCAGTACTTC. Amino acid sequence: CASSLGGNPETQYF.

This clone was detected only a few times. The chain couples TRBV11-1 to TRBJ2-3; 9 bases map to TRBD1. V was clipped by 5 bases and J by 1 base; unmatched bases: 7. The CDR3 spans 16 residues. From germline, CDR1 is SGHAT and CDR2 FQDESV (reference sequence). The CDR3 nucleotides read TGTGCCAGCAGCCAAAAGGACAGGGGAGGCACAGATACGCAGTATTTT. It encodes CASSQKDRGGTDTQYF. The full variable domain, in which reference TRBV11-1 and TRBJ2-3 provide the parts outside the CDR3, is EAEVAQSPRYKITEKSQAVAFWCDPISGHATLYWYRQILGQGPELLVQFQDESVVDDSQLPKDRFSAERLKGVDSTLKIQPAELGDSAMYLCASSQKDRGGTDTQYFGPGTRLTVL.

The chain recombines TRBV2 with TRBJ1-3; a possible D gene is TRBD1 (5 bases). Trimming left V 7 bases short and J 1 base short, with 14 bases between. The germline V gene encodes CDR1 SNHLY and CDR2 FYNNEI. The CDR3 totals 15 residues. The CDR3 DNA sequence: TGTGCCAGCACAGGGCAGGTCAGATCTGGAAACACCATATATTTT. It specifies CASTGQVRSGNTIYF.

The CDR3 DNA reads TGCGCCAGCAGCCAAGGGGTTGGACAGGGGGTCGAGCAGTACTTC. Translation gives CASSQGVGQGVEQYF. The chain combines TRBV4-1 with TRBJ2-7, with 10 nucleotides matching TRBD1. The V gene's germline CDR1 is MGHRA and CDR2 YSYEKL. V dropped 1 base and J dropped 6; count of bases not matched to a gene: 6. The CDR3 runs to 15 residues.

This clone was observed once. V gene TRBV7-9 combines with J gene TRBJ1-6; 8 bases map to TRBD1. CDR3 length: 15 amino acids. V was clipped by 1 base and J by 10 bases; unmatched bases: 6. Germline values: CDR1 SEHNR, CDR2 FQNEAQ (reference sequence). CDR3 sequence: CASSLETGAESPLHF. The CDR3, as DNA: TGTGCCAGCAGCTTAGAGACAGGGGCGGAATCACCCCTCCACTTT.

The rearrangement links TRBV2 to TRBJ1-6; 9 bases are a match to TRBD1. This CDR3 is built from 14 residues. V lost 6 bases, J lost 9 bases, and 6 bases stayed unmatched. Germline lookup yields CDR1 SNHLY and CDR2 FYNNEI. DNA for the CDR3: TGTGCCAGCAGCTTCGGGACAGGGTCTTCACCCCTCCACTTT. Its translation: CASSFGTGSSPLHF.

The chain recombines TRBV7-9 with TRBJ1-5, with 11 bases lining up with TRBD1. From germline, CDR1 is SEHNR and CDR2 FQNEAQ (reference sequence). This CDR3 is 14 amino acids long. The ends lost 6 bases at V and 7 bases at J; junction bases unmatched: 5. CDR3 region: CASSAGTGGQPQHF. Written as DNA, the CDR3 is TGTGCCAGCAGTGCCGGGACAGGGGGGCAGCCCCAGCATTTT.

The chain combines TRBV5-1 with TRBJ1-2; tentatively, D is TRBD1 (6 bases). The germline V and J ends were trimmed by 4 bases and 4 bases, with 17 bases remaining between them. From germline, CDR1 is SGHRS and CDR2 YFSETQ. This CDR3 is 15 amino acids long. DNA for the CDR3: TGCGCCAGCAGCCTCCCGACAGGAAGCTCCTATGGCTACACCTTC. This gives the protein CASSLPTGSSYGYTF.

The chain carries TRBV5-1 and TRBJ2-5, with TRBD2 matching 11 bases. The end of the DNA is better explained by TRBJ2-7, so the J call may be wrong. The germline V gene has CDR1 SGHRS and CDR2 YFSETQ. This CDR3 contains 14 residues. CDR3 amino acids: CASSFSGGAYEQYF. CDR3 nucleotides: TGCGCCAGCAGCTTTAGCGGGGGGGCGTACGAGCAGTACTTC.

This clone was counted once. The chain is built from TRBV28 and TRBJ1-5, with D hard to call. Germline loops: CDR1 MDHEN, CDR2 SYDVKM. This CDR3 has 13 amino acids. V lost 6 bases to trimming and J lost 9 bases, with 15 bases between them. The CDR3 region is CASRGSASRPQHF. DNA of the CDR3: TGTGCCAGCAGAGGGAGCGCCTCGAGGCCCCAGCATTTT. Together with reference TRBV28 and TRBJ1-5, the CDR3 gives the full variable domain: DVKVTQSSRYLVKRTGEKVFLECVQDMDHENMFWYRQDPGLGLRLIYFSYDVKMKEKGDIPEGYSVSREKKERFSLILESASTNQTSMYLCASRGSASRPQHFGDGTRLSIL.

In its sample, this clone was seen a few times. The V gene is TRBV4-1, the J gene TRBJ2-7; 7 bases align to TRBD1. The CDR3 consists of 13 residues. The V and J ends lost 8 bases and 7 bases, in that order; junction bases with no gene match: 11. Per germline, CDR1 MGHRA and CDR2 YSYEKL. CDR3 in DNA: TGCGCCAGCTGCAAAGGGGGCATCCATGAGCAGTACTTC. Protein product: CASCKGGIHEQYF.

The chain has TRBV5-1 and TRBJ1-5; the match to TRBD1 covers 11 bases. Germline assignment: CDR1 SGHRS and CDR2 YFSETQ. V was pared by 4 bases and J by 14 bases, with 14 bases of the junction left unmatched. This CDR3 is built from 15 residues. Written as DNA, the CDR3 is TGCGCCAGCAGCCCCGTCCCGGGACAGGGGGTGGTCGAGCATTTT. Protein sequence: CASSPVPGQGVVEHF.

This clone was detected only a few times. CDR3 amino acids: CASSSGLGITDTQYF. The CDR3 DNA reads as TGTGCCAGCAGCTCGGGACTAGGGATCACAGATACGCAGTATTTT. The V call is TRBV7-6, the J call TRBJ2-3, with 8 bases fitting TRBD2. The CDR3 totals 15 residues. CDR1 and CDR2 from the germline V gene are SGHVS and FNYEAQ. Trimming took 4 bases from V and 2 from J; bases not matched to a gene: 5.

This clone occurred once. This chain connects TRBV7-8 to TRBJ1-1; 12 nucleotides agree with TRBD1. Germline CDR1 is SGHVS and CDR2 is FQNEAQ. The length of the CDR3 is 16 residues. The V gene end was trimmed by 3 bases and the J gene end by 5 bases; junction bases not matched to a gene: 7. The CDR3 loop is CASSFRDRGRRTEAFF. In nucleotides, the CDR3 is TGTGCCAGCAGCTTTCGGGACAGGGGGCGTCGTACTGAAGCTTTCTTT.

This clone showed up just a few times. J is TRBJ2-3 and V is TRBV9; no clear D gene. The CDR3 runs to 15 residues. Germline V gives CDR1 SGDLS, CDR2 YYNGEE. Trimming left V 0 bases short and J 5 bases short, with 13 bases between. DNA for the CDR3: TGTGCCAGCAGCGTAGAACAGCTCCCCTTAGATACGCAGTATTTT. This sequence encodes CASSVEQLPLDTQYF.

This clone was seen more than once but under ten times. The chain is built from TRBV6-5 and TRBJ2-7, with TRBD1 identical over 7 bases. The V gene end was trimmed by 0 bases and the J gene end by 3 bases; junction bases not matched to a gene: 2. The CDR3 contains 14 residues. CDR1 and CDR2 from the germline V gene are MNHEY and SVGAGI. The CDR3 protein is CASSYSRDSYEQYF. The CDR3 DNA is TGTGCCAGCAGTTACTCCCGGGACAGCTACGAGCAGTACTTC.

This chain joins TRBV4-2 and TRBJ2-4, with a possible D match to TRBD1 (6 bases). This CDR3 region has 20 residues. V lost 0 bases and J lost 0, with 21 bases in between. From germline, CDR1 is LGHNA and CDR2 YNFKEQ. In DNA form, the CDR3 reads TGTGCCAGCAGCCAAGAGAAAAGTTTCAGGACAGACCTAGCCAAAAACATTCAGTACTTC. Translation: CASSQEKSFRTDLAKNIQYF.

The J gene is TRBJ1-2, the V gene TRBV15; D not resolved. CDR1 LNHNV and CDR2 YYDKDF come from the germline V gene (reference sequence). The CDR3 covers 13 residues. V was shortened by 8 bases and J by 0 bases, with 10 bases between the two germline ends. The CDR3: CATGEAPNYGYTF. The CDR3 bases are TGTGCCACCGGTGAGGCCCCTAACTATGGCTACACCTTC.

This clone was observed a few times. The V gene is TRBV2, the J gene TRBJ1-6; 7 nucleotides align to TRBD1. Germline CDR1 and CDR2: SNHLY and FYNNEI. The CDR3 sequence is 14 residues long. Trimming took 3 bases from V and 6 from J; bases not matched to a gene: 2. CDR3 DNA sequence: TGTGCCAGCAGTGAGGAGGGGGCTAATTCACCCCTCCACTTT. Translated: CASSEEGANSPLHF.

The chain has TRBV2 and TRBJ2-7; 10 nucleotides agree with TRBD1. The CDR3 totals 17 residues. V shed 3 bases and J 4 bases; nucleotides not matched to a gene: 12. CDR1 and CDR2 from the germline V gene are SNHLY and FYNNEI. Here the CDR3 reads CASSDVGGQGGLYEQYF. The CDR3 DNA reads TGTGCCAGCAGTGACGTCGGTGGACAGGGGGGCTTATACGAGCAGTACTTC. Together with reference TRBV2 and TRBJ2-7, the CDR3 gives the full variable domain: EPEVTQTPSHQVTQMGQEVILRCVPISNHLYFYWYRQILGQKVEFLVSFYNNEISEKSEIFDDQFSVERPDGSNFTLKIRSTKLEDSAMYFCASSDVGGQGGLYEQYFGPGTRLTVT.

The rearrangement joins TRBV1 to TRBJ2-5; the table gives TRBD2 as D, unverified against the DNA. The J call could be wrong; TRBJ2-7 is a better fit for the DNA end. TRBV1 is a pseudogene locus. The CDR3 consists of 14 residues. The CDR3 sequence is CTSSPGLPYYEQYF. CDR3 DNA sequence: TGCACCAGCAGCCCGGGACTACCCTACTACGAGCAGTACTTC.

This clone was detected once. This sequence joins TRBV18 and TRBJ1-5, with 8 bases matching TRBD1. Germline CDR1 reads KGHSH; CDR2 reads LQKENI. The CDR3 runs 15 residues. Trimming removed 3 bases from V and 3 bases from J; junction bases left unmatched: 4. The CDR3 protein is CASSPDRGPNQPQHF. As DNA, the CDR3 is TGTGCCAGCTCACCCGACAGGGGCCCCAATCAGCCCCAGCATTTT.